The 2 T cell receptor beta chains below were found in one sample sequenced in a study of blood T cell repertoires in COVID-19. Repertoires were generated with immunoSEQ multiplex PCR, while TCRdb's copy carries only in-frame clones and drops some. The table records approximately 69,000 clones, 79% of them present only once. Sequencing was performed on peripheral blood. The source of these receptors is a man aged 55 to 70 with acute or convalescent COVID-19.

The rearrangement joins TRBV28 to TRBJ2-7, with 9 bases aligning to TRBD1. The trim removed 6 bases at V and 6 bases at J, leaving 15 bases unmatched. This CDR3 has 16 amino acids. CDR1 MDHEN and CDR2 SYDVKM come from the germline V gene. The CDR3 here is CASSPTGDRVRVEQYF. The CDR3 DNA reads TGTGCCAGCAGCCCGACCGGGGACAGGGTTAGGGTCGAGCAGTACTTC.

The V gene is TRBV4-1, the J gene TRBJ2-3; a weak D match, TRBD2 (6 bases). This CDR3 is 17 amino acids long. V dropped 0 bases and J dropped 3 bases, with 16 bases sitting between them. Per germline, CDR1 MGHRA and CDR2 YSYEKL. CDR3 loop: CASSQDSGGRFTDTQYF. The CDR3 nucleotides read TGCGCCAGCAGCCAAGATTCCGGGGGTCGCTTTACAGATACGCAGTATTTT.